These 16 T cell receptor beta chains originate from one sample sequenced in a study of blood T cell repertoires in COVID-19. The table came from immunoSEQ multiplex PCR; TCRdb's copy has only in-frame clones and leaves some out. The sample contains under 250,000 clones, roughly 75% of which appear only once. Material for sequencing was peripheral blood. The source of these receptors is a woman in her sixties or seventies with acute or convalescent COVID-19.

The rearrangement joins TRBV4-1 to TRBJ1-1; perhaps TRBD1 as D (6 bases). V lost 0 bases to trimming and J lost 0 bases, with 11 bases between them. Per the germline V gene, CDR1 is MGHRA and CDR2 is YSYEKL. The CDR3 totals 16 residues. The CDR3 DNA reads TGCGCCAGCAGCCAAGATTCCGGGACACTGAACACTGAAGCTTTCTTT. Translated: CASSQDSGTLNTEAFF.

The table lists this clone with a count of one. The chain uses TRBV12-3 or TRBV12-4 and TRBJ1-2; D might be TRBD1 (6 bases). The CDR3 runs 13 residues. Trimming pared 5 bases from V and 8 bases from J, leaving 15 bases between. CDR3 loop: CASSLQGSEGYTF. The CDR3, as DNA: TGTGCCAGCAGTCTACAGGGCAGTGAGGGCTACACCTTC.

V and J are TRBV2 and TRBJ1-2, with D maybe TRBD1 (5 bases). V gave up 5 bases and J gave up 8 bases, with 12 bases separating them. Germline CDR1 SNHLY, CDR2 FYNNEI. The CDR3 contains 12 residues. The CDR3: CASSQGVEGYTF. The CDR3 DNA sequence: TGTGCCAGCAGTCAGGGTGTGGAAGGCTACACCTTC.

The count of this clone is one. The gene calls are TRBV19 and TRBJ1-2; TRBD1 agrees at 7 bases. The germline CDR1 and CDR2 sequences are LNHDA and SQIVND (reference sequence). This CDR3 is built from 14 residues. Trimming at V came to 2 bases and at J to 10 bases, leaving 10 bases not matched to a gene. The CDR3 bases are TGTGCCAGTAGTATACGGGCGACAGGGTTTGACTACACCTTC. Amino acids: CASSIRATGFDYTF.

This chain joins TRBV5-1 and TRBJ1-2; D is unresolved. Germline V gives CDR1 SGHRS, CDR2 YFSETQ. The CDR3 is made up of 13 amino acids. Trimming stripped 5 bases from V and 6 bases from J, with 14 bases between. The CDR3 region is CASSRVGKDGYTF. CDR3 nucleotides: TGCGCCAGCAGTAGGGTCGGGAAGGATGGCTACACCTTC.

This sequence joins TRBV3-1 (or the pseudogene TRBV3-2) and TRBJ1-6; D might be TRBD1 (5 bases). CDR1 is LGHDT, CDR2 YNNKEL, per germline (reference sequence). V was clipped by 5 bases and J by 9 bases, with 14 bases between them. The CDR3 loop spans 14 amino acids. CDR3 coding DNA: TGTGCCAGCAGCTCCCAGGGACTCACTTCACCCCTCCACTTT. Translation: CASSSQGLTSPLHF.

This clone was detected a few times. The V call is TRBV4-3, the J call TRBJ2-7; TRBD2 might be the D (6 bases). Germline CDR1 is LGHNA and CDR2 is YSLEER. With 0 bases removed from V and 4 bases from J, the gap between germline ends came to 13 bases. The CDR3 covers 15 residues. CDR3 sequence (DNA): TGCGCCAGCAGCCAAGATCTAAGGACTACTTACGAGCAGTACTTC. Protein sequence: CASSQDLRTTYEQYF.

This clone was detected a few times. This chain connects TRBV23-1 to TRBJ1-4, with D possibly being TRBD1 (6 bases). TRBV23-1 is classed as an ORF, of uncertain function. Trimming stripped 3 bases from V and 7 bases from J, with 18 bases between. This CDR3 has 16 amino acids. CDR3 protein: CASSHLYGTQSEKLFF. Written as DNA, the CDR3 is TGCGCCAGCAGTCATCTTTACGGGACACAGAGTGAAAAACTGTTTTTT.

The V gene is TRBV5-6, the J gene TRBJ2-1, with TRBD2 as a possible D gene (6 bases). Trimming removed 1 base at V and 10 bases at J, with 12 bases between. The V gene's germline CDR1 is SGHDT and CDR2 YYEEEE. The CDR3 is 13 amino acids. The CDR3 region has the DNA TGTGCCAGCAGCTTGAGGAGGGCAGGAGAGCAGTTCTTC. This gives the protein CASSLRRAGEQFF.

The chain recombines TRBV10-3 with TRBJ1-2; weak D call: TRBD1 (5 bases). The CDR3 extends over 15 amino acids. V lost 11 bases to trimming and J lost 2 bases, with 21 bases between them. Germline assignment: CDR1 ENHRY and CDR2 SYGVKD. The CDR3 nucleotides read TGTGCCTCCACCCTGGGGGGGACGAGGAACTATGGCTACACCTTC. Protein product: CASTLGGTRNYGYTF.

This clone was observed a single time. The gene calls are TRBV19 and TRBJ2-3, with 9 bases that match TRBD2. In germline, CDR1 is LNHDA, CDR2 SQIVND (reference sequence). V dropped 1 base and J dropped 1; count of bases not matched to a gene: 0. The CDR3 runs 15 residues. The CDR3 nucleotides are TGTGCCAGTAGTATAGGACTAGCGGGCACAGATACGCAGTATTTT. Translation: CASSIGLAGTDTQYF.

This chain uses TRBV5-1 with TRBJ1-4; TRBD1 aligns across 7 bases. CDR3 length: 14 amino acids. The junction had 5 bases not matched to a gene; V was cut back by 3 bases and J by 6 bases. The V gene's germline CDR1 is SGHRS and CDR2 YFSETQ. CDR3 region: CASSSGGADEKLFF. In DNA form, the CDR3 reads TGCGCCAGCAGCTCAGGGGGAGCGGATGAAAAACTGTTTTTT.

The genes are TRBV5-1 and TRBJ2-1; 11 nucleotides line up with TRBD2. Germline loops: CDR1 SGHRS, CDR2 YFSETQ. V shed 5 bases, J shed 7 bases, and the junction held 5 bases outside the gene matches. The CDR3 is 14 residues long. Here the CDR3 DNA reads TGCGCCAGCAGGGGAACTAGCGGGGGAAATGAGCAGTTCTTC. Residues: CASRGTSGGNEQFF.

This clone has only one observation. V is TRBV18 and J is TRBJ1-4; D possibly corresponds to TRBD1 (6 bases). In germline, CDR1 is KGHSH, CDR2 LQKENI. V was clipped by 2 bases and J by 5 bases, with 12 bases between them. The CDR3 covers 15 residues. This chain's CDR3 is CASSPTRTENEKLFF. The CDR3 nucleotides are TGTGCCAGCTCACCAACGAGGACAGAAAATGAAAAACTGTTTTTT. Full variable domain (rest looked up from reference TRBV18 and TRBJ1-4): NAGVMQNPRHLVRRRGQEARLRCSPMKGHSHVYWYRQLPEEGLKFMVYLQKENIIDESGMPKERFSAEFPKEGPSILRIQQVVRGDSAAYFCASSPTRTENEKLFFGSGTQLSVL.

The chain carries TRBV18 and TRBJ2-1; the match to TRBD2 covers 9 bases. V lost 8 bases and J lost 2; bases outside the gene matches: 10. Germline V gene data show CDR1 as KGHSH and CDR2 as LQKENI. This CDR3 spans 16 amino acids. CDR3 amino acids: CASLPRSGGAYNEQFF. Here the CDR3 DNA reads TGTGCCAGCCTCCCACGTAGCGGGGGAGCCTACAATGAGCAGTTCTTC.

This chain connects TRBV4-1 to TRBJ2-1; 12 bases agree with TRBD2. The CDR3 length is 15 residues. Trimming at V came to 4 bases and at J to 7 bases, leaving 5 bases not matched to a gene. CDR1 and CDR2 (germline): MGHRA, YSYEKL. Written as DNA, the CDR3 is TGCGCCAGCAGCCCTAGCGGGGGGGCCGGGAATGAGCAGTTCTTC. Translated: CASSPSGGAGNEQFF.